This T cell receptor (beta chain) was documented in a study of blood T cell repertoires in COVID-19. Study details: Some COVID-19 samples were acute and others convalescent; all came from the United States, Italy and Spain.

Per the original methods: Estimation of nucleated cell counts was performed using reference gene primer amplification. Some clones are missing from TCRdb's copy, which holds only in-frame ones; the method was immunoSEQ multiplex PCR. The DNA was the basis for D and trimming; V, J and clone size are from that table. The profile shows some 31,000 clones, over 75% of them singletons. Germline V gene lookup returns CDR1 SGHDT and CDR2 YYEEEE. Germline trimming cut 4 bases from V and 5 bases from J; bases unmatched to any gene: 5. This CDR3 comprises 13 residues. This chain joins TRBV5-6 and TRBJ1-2, with TRBD1 matching 7 bases. The sequenced material came from peripheral blood. This sequence originates from a man at least 80 years old with active COVID-19. The CDR3 nucleotides read TGTGCCAGCAGCCAACAGGGGTGGTATGGCTACACCTTC. As protein: CASSQQGWYGYTF.